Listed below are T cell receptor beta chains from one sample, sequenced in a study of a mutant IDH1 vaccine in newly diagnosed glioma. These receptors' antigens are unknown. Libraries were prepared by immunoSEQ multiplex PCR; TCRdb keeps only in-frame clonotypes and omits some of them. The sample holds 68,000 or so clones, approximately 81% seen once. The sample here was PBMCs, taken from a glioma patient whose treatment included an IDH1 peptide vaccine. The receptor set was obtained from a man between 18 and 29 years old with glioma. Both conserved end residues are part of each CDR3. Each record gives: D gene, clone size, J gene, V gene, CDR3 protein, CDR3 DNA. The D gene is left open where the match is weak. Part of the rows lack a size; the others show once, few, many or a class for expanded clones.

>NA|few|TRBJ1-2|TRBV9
CASSVGHIPGYGYTF
TGTGCCAGCAGCGTAGGGCACATTCCGGGCTATGGCTACACCTTC
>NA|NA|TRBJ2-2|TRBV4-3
CASSQESGTGELFF
TGCGCCAGCAGCCAAGAAAGCGGCACCGGGGAGCTGTTTTTT
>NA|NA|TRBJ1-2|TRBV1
CTSSQRFIWQLYGYTF
TGCACCAGCAGCCAACGTTTCATCTGGCAGCTCTATGGCTACACCTTC
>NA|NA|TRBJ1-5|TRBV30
CAWSSTSAGIHDQPQHF
TGTGCCTGGTCCTCCACCTCTGCGGGGATCCACGATCAGCCCCAGCATTTT
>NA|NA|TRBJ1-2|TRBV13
CASKGDTNYGYTF
TGTGCCTCCAAGGGGGACACTAACTATGGCTACACCTTC
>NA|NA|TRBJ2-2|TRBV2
CASRLSGELFF
TGTGCCAGTCGACTATCCGGGGAGCTGTTTTTT
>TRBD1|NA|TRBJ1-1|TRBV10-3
CATDPGQGTTEAFF
TGTGCCACAGACCCGGGACAGGGGACCACTGAAGCTTTCTTT
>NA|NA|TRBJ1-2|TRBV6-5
CASSYSESSNYGYTF
TGTGCCAGCAGTTACTCGGAGAGCTCTAACTATGGCTACACCTTC
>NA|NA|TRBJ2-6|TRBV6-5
CASSSKGRSGANVLTF
TGTGCCAGCAGTTCCAAAGGACGCTCTGGGGCCAACGTCCTGACTTTC
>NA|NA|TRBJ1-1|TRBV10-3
CAISEDRLAEAFF
TGTGCCATCAGTGAGGACAGGCTAGCTGAAGCTTTCTTT
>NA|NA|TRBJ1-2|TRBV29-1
CSVERLGGDGYTF
TGCAGCGTTGAAAGGTTGGGAGGGGATGGCTACACCTTC
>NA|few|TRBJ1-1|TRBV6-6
CASSYRVNTEAFF
TGTGCCAGCAGTTATAGGGTCAACACTGAAGCTTTCTTT
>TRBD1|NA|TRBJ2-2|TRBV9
CASSVGTGTNTGELFF
TGTGCCAGCAGCGTCGGGACAGGTACGAACACCGGGGAGCTGTTTTTT
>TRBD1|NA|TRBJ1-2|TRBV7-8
CASSGQGQYYGYTF
TGTGCCAGCAGCGGCCAGGGACAGTACTATGGCTACACCTTC
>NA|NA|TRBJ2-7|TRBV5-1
CASSRDQYEQYF
TGCGCCAGCAGCCGCGACCAATACGAGCAGTACTTC